This is a list of T cell receptor beta chains from one sample in a study of Ad26.COV2.S vaccination and SARS-CoV-2 variants. Clones were sequenced by immunoSEQ multiplex PCR, and TCRdb holds only the in-frame ones, with some missing. Of about 680,000 clones listed, roughly 90% are singletons. This sample comprised peripheral blood, obtained in a trial of Ad26.COV2.S vaccine versus placebo. The receptors come from a person between 18 and 59 years old who received the Ad26.COV2.S COVID-19 vaccine or a placebo. The CDR3 runs from the conserved cysteine through the conserved F or W. The D gene is left open where the match is weak. Clone size appears in some rows only: once, few, many, or a class for an expanded clone.

abundance: NA; j_gene: TRBJ2-1; v_gene: TRBV7-7; d_gene: TRBD2; CDR3nt: TGTGCTAGCACCACTCCGGGACTAGCGAGAAGCTCCTACAATGAGCAGTTCTTC; CDR3aa: CASTTPGLARSSYNEQFF
abundance: NA; j_gene: TRBJ2-7; v_gene: TRBV30; d_gene: TRBD1; CDR3nt: TGTGCCTGGAGGGGCGGGACAGGGGCGAAAAGCTCCTACGAGCAGTACTTC; CDR3aa: CAWRGGTGAKSSYEQYF
abundance: once; j_gene: TRBJ2-3; v_gene: TRBV11-3; d_gene: NA; CDR3nt: TGTGCCAGCAGCTCCGGCCCCACAGATACGCAGTATTTT; CDR3aa: CASSSGPTDTQYF
abundance: NA; j_gene: TRBJ1-1; v_gene: TRBV5-4; d_gene: NA; CDR3nt: TGTGCCAGCAGCCCGGTCGGGGGGAACACTGAAGCTTTCTTT; CDR3aa: CASSPVGGNTEAFF
abundance: NA; j_gene: TRBJ1-1; v_gene: TRBV11-3; d_gene: TRBD1; CDR3nt: TGTGCCAGCAGCTTGGGACAGGTTGGTTCGACTGAAGCTTTCTTT; CDR3aa: CASSLGQVGSTEAFF
abundance: NA; j_gene: TRBJ2-6; v_gene: TRBV10-3; d_gene: NA; CDR3nt: TGTGCCTCCACAGACTCTGGGGCCAACGTCCTGACTTTC; CDR3aa: CASTDSGANVLTF
abundance: NA; j_gene: TRBJ2-7; v_gene: TRBV7-9; d_gene: TRBD1; CDR3nt: TGTGCCAGCAGCTTAGGGCAGGGGGAAACCTACGAGCAGTACTTC; CDR3aa: CASSLGQGETYEQYF
abundance: NA; j_gene: TRBJ1-5; v_gene: TRBV6-2/TRBV6-3; d_gene: NA; CDR3nt: TGTGCCAGCAGTTTCACACTGGGCTCGGGGGGGAGCAATCAGCCCCAGCATTTT; CDR3aa: CASSFTLGSGGSNQPQHF
abundance: NA; j_gene: TRBJ2-5; v_gene: TRBV4-1; d_gene: TRBD2; CDR3nt: TGCGCCAGCAGCCAAGAAGATAAGCGGGAGAGGAAAGAGACCCAGTACTTC; CDR3aa: CASSQEDKRERKETQYF
abundance: NA; j_gene: TRBJ2-6; v_gene: TRBV7-3; d_gene: NA; CDR3nt: TGTGCCAGCAGCCCGATGATAGGTGGGGCCAACGTCCTGACTTTC; CDR3aa: CASSPMIGGANVLTF
abundance: NA; j_gene: TRBJ2-1; v_gene: TRBV6-5; d_gene: TRBD1; CDR3nt: TGTGCCCTTATGACAGGGCGACTGGTTGAGCAGTTCTTC; CDR3aa: CALMTGRLVEQFF
abundance: once; j_gene: TRBJ2-3; v_gene: TRBV13; d_gene: NA; CDR3nt: TGTGCCAGCAGCCTTTGGGCAGATACGCAGTATTTT; CDR3aa: CASSLWADTQYF
abundance: NA; j_gene: TRBJ2-2; v_gene: TRBV25-1; d_gene: NA; CDR3nt: TGTGCCAGCAGCAGACGAGGAGAGCTGTTTTTT; CDR3aa: CASSRRGELFF
abundance: NA; j_gene: TRBJ2-1; v_gene: TRBV7-2; d_gene: TRBD2; CDR3nt: TGTGCCAGCAGCTTAGCCCGGGGGGTGGGCAATGAGCAGTTCTTC; CDR3aa: CASSLARGVGNEQFF
abundance: NA; j_gene: TRBJ2-7; v_gene: TRBV3-1/TRBV3-2; d_gene: NA; CDR3nt: TGTGCCAGCAGCCAAGATAAGGGGGGAAGGACATACGAGCAGTACTTC; CDR3aa: CASSQDKGGRTYEQYF
abundance: once; j_gene: TRBJ2-2; v_gene: TRBV3-1/TRBV3-2; d_gene: NA; CDR3nt: TGTGCCAGCAGCCAATGGGGTTCCGGGGAGCTGTTTTTT; CDR3aa: CASSQWGSGELFF
abundance: NA; j_gene: TRBJ2-3; v_gene: TRBV3-1/TRBV3-2; d_gene: TRBD2; CDR3nt: TGTGCCAGCAGCCATCGGACTAGCGGCCGCACAGATACGCAGTATTTT; CDR3aa: CASSHRTSGRTDTQYF
abundance: once; j_gene: TRBJ1-3; v_gene: TRBV7-6; d_gene: NA; CDR3nt: TGTGCCAGCAGCCTCACGGGGGGGATCAGCTCTGGAAACACCATATATTTT; CDR3aa: CASSLTGGISSGNTIYF
abundance: NA; j_gene: TRBJ2-2; v_gene: TRBV2; d_gene: NA; CDR3nt: TGTGCCACCAATCCGGGATCCGGGGAGCTGTTTTTT; CDR3aa: CATNPGSGELFF
abundance: many; j_gene: TRBJ1-2; v_gene: TRBV3-1/TRBV3-2; d_gene: NA; CDR3nt: TGTGCCAGCAGCCAAGTGGGGCCCTTCGGAGGCTACACCTTC; CDR3aa: CASSQVGPFGGYTF
abundance: few; j_gene: TRBJ2-5; v_gene: TRBV11-3; d_gene: TRBD1; CDR3nt: TGTGCCAGCAGCTTAGGCCGACAGGGGGAAGGGGAGACCCAGTACTTC; CDR3aa: CASSLGRQGEGETQYF
abundance: NA; j_gene: TRBJ1-2; v_gene: TRBV19; d_gene: TRBD1; CDR3nt: TGTGCCAGTAGGGATATCGGACAGGGTGGCTACACCTTC; CDR3aa: CASRDIGQGGYTF
abundance: NA; j_gene: TRBJ1-4; v_gene: TRBV6-6; d_gene: TRBD1; CDR3nt: TGTGCCAGCAGTAGGGGGGACAGGGACGGTGAAAAACTGTTTTTT; CDR3aa: CASSRGDRDGEKLFF
abundance: NA; j_gene: TRBJ2-1; v_gene: TRBV7-2; d_gene: NA; CDR3nt: TGTGCCAGCAGCCTTGAGCGCAACCCCTCCTACAATGAGCAGTTCTTC; CDR3aa: CASSLERNPSYNEQFF
abundance: once; j_gene: TRBJ2-1; v_gene: TRBV30; d_gene: TRBD2; CDR3nt: TGTGCCTGGACCCGGGGGGGGCCCTACAATGAGCAGTTCTTC; CDR3aa: CAWTRGGPYNEQFF
abundance: NA; j_gene: TRBJ1-1; v_gene: TRBV9; d_gene: NA; CDR3nt: TGTGCCAGCAGTCATACCGGCGTCGCTCACACTGAAGCTTTCTTT; CDR3aa: CASSHTGVAHTEAFF
abundance: NA; j_gene: TRBJ2-7; v_gene: TRBV6-5; d_gene: NA; CDR3nt: TGTGCCAGCAGTTCCTCCTTCCGGGACGGGAACTACGAGCAGTACTTC; CDR3aa: CASSSSFRDGNYEQYF
abundance: NA; j_gene: TRBJ1-4; v_gene: TRBV30; d_gene: NA; CDR3nt: TGTGCCTGGAGTGTACGAGGGGGGGGTTGGGAAAAACTGTTTTTT; CDR3aa: CAWSVRGGGWEKLFF
abundance: NA; j_gene: TRBJ1-1; v_gene: TRBV11-2; d_gene: NA; CDR3nt: TGTGCCAGCAGCTTAGTCAATGGGGGGCTCACTGAAGCTTTCTTT; CDR3aa: CASSLVNGGLTEAFF
abundance: NA; j_gene: TRBJ1-1; v_gene: TRBV19; d_gene: NA; CDR3nt: TGTGCCAGTAGTTGGGGGCAGGAGAACACTGAAGCTTTCTTT; CDR3aa: CASSWGQENTEAFF
abundance: NA; j_gene: TRBJ2-1; v_gene: TRBV6-5; d_gene: TRBD1; CDR3nt: TGTGCCAGCAGTTCCCCGGGACAGGGAATCAATGAGCAGTTCTTC; CDR3aa: CASSSPGQGINEQFF
abundance: once; j_gene: TRBJ1-4; v_gene: TRBV30; d_gene: NA; CDR3nt: TGTGCCACATCGGGGAGGCTTAATGAAAAACTGTTTTTT; CDR3aa: CATSGRLNEKLFF
abundance: NA; j_gene: TRBJ2-1; v_gene: TRBV18; d_gene: NA; CDR3nt: TGTGCCAGCTCACCACCGGGGGTCAATGAGCAGTTCTTC; CDR3aa: CASSPPGVNEQFF
abundance: once; j_gene: TRBJ2-5; v_gene: TRBV18; d_gene: NA; CDR3nt: TGTGCCAGCTCACGTTCCGGGCCACAAGAGACCCAGTACTTC; CDR3aa: CASSRSGPQETQYF
abundance: NA; j_gene: TRBJ2-2; v_gene: TRBV7-7; d_gene: TRBD1; CDR3nt: TGTGCTAGCAGCTTAGAGGGGGCGAGAACCGGGGAGCTGTTTTTT; CDR3aa: CASSLEGARTGELFF
abundance: NA; j_gene: TRBJ1-2; v_gene: TRBV6-5; d_gene: TRBD1; CDR3nt: TGTGCCAGCATCCCGGACAGGGCCAACTATGGCTACACCTTC; CDR3aa: CASIPDRANYGYTF
abundance: NA; j_gene: TRBJ2-1; v_gene: TRBV18; d_gene: TRBD2; CDR3nt: TGTGCCAGCTCACCCCTAGCGGGAGTTATCAATGAGCAGTTCTTC; CDR3aa: CASSPLAGVINEQFF
abundance: NA; j_gene: TRBJ1-2; v_gene: TRBV2; d_gene: NA; CDR3nt: TGTGCCAGCATCAGATCGACAGCTAACTATGGCTACACCTTC; CDR3aa: CASIRSTANYGYTF
abundance: NA; j_gene: TRBJ2-7; v_gene: TRBV30; d_gene: TRBD1; CDR3nt: TGTGCCTGGAGTGTTGCCAGGGGGCGATACGAGCAGTACTTC; CDR3aa: CAWSVARGRYEQYF
abundance: NA; j_gene: TRBJ2-5; v_gene: TRBV5-1; d_gene: NA; CDR3nt: TGCGCCAGCAGCTTTTCGGGGATGAAAGAGACCCAGTACTTC; CDR3aa: CASSFSGMKETQYF
abundance: NA; j_gene: TRBJ2-7; v_gene: TRBV5-1; d_gene: TRBD2; CDR3nt: TGCGCCAGCAGCTTCCTAGCGGGGGGGGAGTACGAGCAGTACTTC; CDR3aa: CASSFLAGGEYEQYF
abundance: NA; j_gene: TRBJ2-2; v_gene: TRBV6-5; d_gene: NA; CDR3nt: TGTGCCAGCAGTTACGAACAGGGAAGAGACACCGGGGAGCTGTTTTTT; CDR3aa: CASSYEQGRDTGELFF
abundance: NA; j_gene: TRBJ2-3; v_gene: TRBV4-3; d_gene: NA; CDR3nt: TGCGCCAGCAGCCAAGGGGGTGGGGTAGTTACGCAGTATTTT; CDR3aa: CASSQGGGVVTQYF
abundance: NA; j_gene: TRBJ1-4; v_gene: TRBV2; d_gene: TRBD1; CDR3nt: TGTGCCAGCACCGGACAGGTCTCGGATGAAAAACTGTTTTTT; CDR3aa: CASTGQVSDEKLFF
abundance: many; j_gene: TRBJ2-6; v_gene: TRBV27; d_gene: NA; CDR3nt: TGTGCCAGCAGGTCTACTTACTCTGGGGCCAACGTCCTGACTTTC; CDR3aa: CASRSTYSGANVLTF
abundance: NA; j_gene: TRBJ1-1; v_gene: TRBV5-5; d_gene: NA; CDR3nt: TGTGCCAGCACCCGGGATGGGGTAGAGGCTTTCTTT; CDR3aa: CASTRDGVEAFF
abundance: NA; j_gene: TRBJ2-7; v_gene: TRBV6-5; d_gene: NA; CDR3nt: TGTGCCAGCAGTTACCGGGACACGAGCTCCTACGAGCAGTACTTC; CDR3aa: CASSYRDTSSYEQYF
abundance: NA; j_gene: TRBJ1-2; v_gene: TRBV25-1; d_gene: NA; CDR3nt: TGTGCCAGCAGTGAGCGACAGGTGGGGATCTATGGCTACACCTTC; CDR3aa: CASSERQVGIYGYTF
abundance: NA; j_gene: TRBJ2-1; v_gene: TRBV19; d_gene: NA; CDR3nt: TGTGCCAGTAGGCCGGGACCCCAAAGCTCCTACAATGAGCAGTTCTTC; CDR3aa: CASRPGPQSSYNEQFF
abundance: few; j_gene: TRBJ2-5; v_gene: TRBV6-1; d_gene: TRBD1; CDR3nt: TGTGCCAGCAGTGAAGTTTCAGGGGGCGCGACCCAGTACTTC; CDR3aa: CASSEVSGGATQYF